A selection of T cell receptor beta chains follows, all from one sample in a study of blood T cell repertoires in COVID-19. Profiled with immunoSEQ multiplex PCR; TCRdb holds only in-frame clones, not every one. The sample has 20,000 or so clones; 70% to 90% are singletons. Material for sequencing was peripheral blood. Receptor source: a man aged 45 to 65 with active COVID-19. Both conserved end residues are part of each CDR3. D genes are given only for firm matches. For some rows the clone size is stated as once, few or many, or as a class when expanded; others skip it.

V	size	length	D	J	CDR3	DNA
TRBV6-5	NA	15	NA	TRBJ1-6	CASSRGGENNSPLHF	TGTGCCAGCAGCCGAGGAGGAGAAAATAATTCACCCCTCCACTTT
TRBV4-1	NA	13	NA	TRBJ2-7	CASSRQPPNEQYF	TGCGCCAGCAGCCGACAGCCTCCTAACGAGCAGTACTTC
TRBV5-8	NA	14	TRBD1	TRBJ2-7	CASSSQGAHYEQYF	TGTGCCAGCAGCTCTCAGGGGGCCCACTACGAGCAGTACTTC
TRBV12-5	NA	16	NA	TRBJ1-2	CASGLVTVELRYGYTF	TGTGCTAGTGGTTTGGTGACAGTCGAATTACGCTATGGCTACACCTTC
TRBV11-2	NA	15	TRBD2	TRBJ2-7	CASSLEAGLVGEQYF	TGTGCCAGCAGCTTAGAGGCGGGACTAGTAGGCGAGCAGTACTTC
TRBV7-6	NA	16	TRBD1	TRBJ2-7	CASSPDPGTGYYEQYF	TGTGCCAGCAGCCCAGACCCCGGGACAGGGTATTACGAGCAGTACTTC
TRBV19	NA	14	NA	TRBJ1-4	CASSRQARNEKLFF	TGTGCCAGTAGCCGACAGGCCCGGAATGAAAAACTGTTTTTT
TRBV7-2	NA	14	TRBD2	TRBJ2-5	CASSRGTSVETQYF	TGTGCCAGCAGCAGAGGGACTAGCGTGGAGACCCAGTACTTC
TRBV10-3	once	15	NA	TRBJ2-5	CAISEYEGGQETQYF	TGTGCCATCAGTGAGTACGAAGGCGGCCAAGAGACCCAGTACTTC
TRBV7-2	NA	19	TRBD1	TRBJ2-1	CASSESRDRGRPSYNEQFF	TGTGCCAGCAGCGAAAGCCGGGACAGGGGCCGTCCTTCCTACAATGAGCAGTTCTTC
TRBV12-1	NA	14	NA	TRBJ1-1	CASSFRGRVTEAFF	TGTGCCAGCAGCTTCAGGGGGCGAGTCACTGAAGCTTTCTTT
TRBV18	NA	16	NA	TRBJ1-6	CASSPSGLAPNSPLHF	TGTGCCAGCTCACCAAGTGGGCTAGCCCCTAATTCACCCCTCCACTTT
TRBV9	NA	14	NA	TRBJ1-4	CASSLTGLNEKLFF	TGTGCCAGCAGCTTGACAGGCCTTAATGAAAAACTGTTTTTT
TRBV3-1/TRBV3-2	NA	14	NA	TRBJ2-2	CASSQDEGVGELFF	TGTGCCAGCAGCCAAGATGAGGGAGTCGGGGAGCTGTTTTTT
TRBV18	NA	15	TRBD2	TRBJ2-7	CASSPGVAGGREQYF	TGTGCCAGCTCACCAGGAGTAGCGGGGGGGCGGGAGCAGTACTTC
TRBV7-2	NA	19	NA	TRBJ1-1	CASSLMIGSRVKSDTEAFF	TGTGCCAGCAGCTTAATGATCGGGAGCCGAGTAAAATCGGACACTGAAGCTTTCTTT
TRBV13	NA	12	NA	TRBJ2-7	CASSPRAGEQYF	TGTGCCAGCAGCCCCAGGGCCGGCGAGCAGTACTTC
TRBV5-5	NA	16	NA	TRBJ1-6	CASSLRQQSYNSPLHF	TGTGCCAGCAGCTTAAGACAGCAGTCCTATAATTCACCCCTCCACTTT
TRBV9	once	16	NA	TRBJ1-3	CASSVNTGWSGNTIYF	TGTGCCAGCAGCGTAAACACAGGGTGGTCTGGAAACACCATATATTTT
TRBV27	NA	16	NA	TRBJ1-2	CASSLNGAIPGNGYTF	TGTGCCAGCAGTTTAAATGGAGCGATACCAGGGAATGGCTACACCTTC
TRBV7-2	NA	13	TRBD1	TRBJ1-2	CASSFRQGDGYTF	TGTGCCAGCAGCTTTAGACAGGGAGATGGCTACACCTTC
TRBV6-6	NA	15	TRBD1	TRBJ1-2	CASSYEGATIYGYTF	TGTGCCAGCAGTTACGAGGGGGCAACGATCTATGGCTACACCTTC
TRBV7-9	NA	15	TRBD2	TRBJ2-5	CASVRRLAAQETQYF	TGTGCCAGCGTCAGGAGACTAGCGGCCCAAGAGACCCAGTACTTC
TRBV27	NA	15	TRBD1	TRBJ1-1	CASSRRTGGGTEAFF	TGTGCCAGCAGCCGCCGGACAGGGGGTGGGACTGAAGCTTTCTTT
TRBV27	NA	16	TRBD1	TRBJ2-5	CASSYGTGALIETQYF	TGTGCCAGCAGCTACGGGACAGGGGCCCTGATAGAGACCCAGTACTTC
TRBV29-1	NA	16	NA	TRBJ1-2	CSVEDEVAGPNYGYTF	TGCAGCGTTGAAGATGAGGTGGCAGGGCCTAACTATGGCTACACCTTC
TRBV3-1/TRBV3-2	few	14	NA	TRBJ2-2	CASGRQVNTGELFF	TGTGCCAGCGGACGACAGGTGAACACCGGGGAGCTGTTTTTT
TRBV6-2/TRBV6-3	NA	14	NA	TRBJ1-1	CASSKSRGQTEAFF	TGTGCCAGCAGTAAATCCAGGGGACAAACTGAAGCTTTCTTT
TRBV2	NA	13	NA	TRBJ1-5	CASSTNRGEPQHF	TGTGCCAGCAGCACTAATCGCGGGGAGCCCCAGCATTTT
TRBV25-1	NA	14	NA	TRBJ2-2	CASSVTGFTGELFF	TGTGCCAGCAGTGTGACAGGTTTCACCGGGGAGCTGTTTTTT
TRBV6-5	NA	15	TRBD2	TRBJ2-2	CASIGLAGGPGELFF	TGTGCCAGCATCGGACTAGCGGGGGGGCCCGGGGAGCTGTTTTTT
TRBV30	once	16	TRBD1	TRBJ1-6	CAWSVTQGGANSPLHF	TGTGCCTGGAGCGTTACCCAGGGGGGCGCCAATTCACCCCTCCACTTT
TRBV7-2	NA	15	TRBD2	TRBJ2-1	CASSFSSGGLSVQFF	TGTGCCAGCAGCTTTTCTAGCGGGGGCCTGAGTGTGCAGTTCTTC